The TCR beta chain under discussion was sequenced for a study of T-cell memory formation after mild COVID-19. A single record per CDR3 protein comes from TCRdb applying MiXCR to the 5' RACE reads. The profile shows about 160,000 distinct CDR3 sequences, 25% to 40% of them singletons. The CDR3 contains 15 residues. The germline V gene encodes CDR1 DFQATT and CDR2 SNEGSKA (reference sequence). Trimming left V 7 bases short and J 0 bases short, with 16 bases between. The clonotype comes from an adult woman who had mild COVID-19 (a few samples of this study predate the infection). Cell type and time point are not known. The sequencing sample was made of PBMCs or a T cell subset sorted from them (not recorded which). The V gene is TRBV20-1, the J gene TRBJ1-3; D is ambiguous. The CDR3 spells CSVNSWSNSGNTIYF. CDR3 coding DNA: TGCAGTGTCAACTCATGGAGTAACTCTGGAAACACCATATATTTT.